This T cell receptor (beta chain) emerged from a study of T cells in pancreatic ductal adenocarcinoma. General study points: Tumor-versus-blood clonality comparisons may be biased toward lower tumor diversity. Results skew toward the minority of patients with early-stage disease. Unique clonotypes were around 7.6-fold more numerous in blood than in tumor.

Measured with immunoSEQ multiplex PCR; TCRdb has only the in-frame clones, and not every one. The sample carries approximately 18,000 clones, 88% recorded once. The selected patients with pancreatic ductal adenocarcinoma had surgery but no neoadjuvant therapy. Remarks on this clone: Its antigen is not identified.

This CDR3 region has 16 residues. Per the germline V gene, CDR1 is LGHNA and CDR2 is YSLEER. V was clipped by 3 bases and J by 7 bases; unmatched bases: 12. The specimen was PBMCs. The clonotype originates from a human donor with pancreatic ductal adenocarcinoma. The chain couples TRBV4-3 to TRBJ2-1; 7 bases agree with TRBD2. CDR3 sequence (DNA): TGCGCCAGCAGCCACGGGGGAGCGGGGAAAGGGAATGAGCAGTTCTTC. Protein product: CASSHGGAGKGNEQFF.